This entry describes one T cell receptor (beta chain). The antigen remains unidentified. The germline V gene has CDR1 SGDLS and CDR2 YYNGEE. V gave up 3 bases and J gave up 1 base; unmatched junction bases: 3. This CDR3 is 16 amino acids long. Assay execution proceeded at the deep level. TCRdb's copy holds only in-frame clones and misses some; the assay was immunoSEQ multiplex PCR. The sample consists of roughly 2.5 million clones, approximately 94% of them appearing once. This entry is derived from a study of shared clonotypes between healthy human individuals. Overall study: The study enrolled two women and a few men aged 18 to 49. Findings of the study overall: The generation probabilities recorded for non-shared clonotypes fell below those of clonotypes shared by all four donors. What limited the represented genetic and exposure-history diversity was the small number of donors.

This chain connects TRBV9 to TRBJ1-6; TRBD1 matches at 8 bases. This clonotype was sampled from a man between 18 and 35 years old in good health. Sample: naive CD4+ T cells sorted from blood. Subset defined: CD45RA+ positively selected. The CDR3 reads CASSGRQGSYNSPLHF. The DNA for the CDR3 is TGTGCCAGCAGCGGACGACAGGGGTCCTATAATTCACCCCTCCACTTT.